What follows are 5 T cell receptor beta chains derived from one specimen sequenced in a study of OX40 agonist ivuxolimab in advanced cancers. Sequencing was performed with immunoSEQ multiplex PCR; in TCRdb, only in-frame clones are kept and a portion is missing. The data hold approximately 53,000 clones, with about 93% observed a single time. The specimen comprised CD4+ or CD8+ T cells sorted from blood, sampled in a trial of the OX40 agonist ivuxolimab. The receptors shown here come from an adult with an advanced solid tumor such as melanoma, head and neck, liver or kidney cancer.

DNA for the CDR3: TGTGCCAGCAGTTTCCACGGGACTAGCGGCCTCGATGAGCAGTTCTTC. It encodes CASSFHGTSGLDEQFF. The V and J genes are TRBV27 and TRBJ2-1, with 11 bases identical to TRBD2. J was trimmed by 8 bases and V by 3 bases; bases with no gene match: 9. The germline CDR1 and CDR2 sequences are MNHEY and SMNVEV (reference sequence). The length of the CDR3 is 16 residues.

The chain couples TRBV7-2 to TRBJ2-3; 12 bases line up with TRBD2. CDR3 size: 15 residues. With V trimmed by 5 bases and J by 2 bases, 2 bases remained unmatched. Germline values: CDR1 SGHTA, CDR2 FQGNSA. CDR3 nucleotide sequence: TGTGCCAGCAGCCGACTAGCGGGAGCCACAGATACGCAGTATTTT. It yields the protein CASSRLAGATDTQYF.

J is TRBJ2-1 and V is TRBV10-1; no clear D. Germline CDR1 WNHNN, CDR2 SYGVQD (reference sequence). The CDR3 spans 12 residues. V was clipped by 3 bases and J by 3 bases, with 3 bases between them. For the CDR3, the DNA is TGCGCCAGCAGTGACAGCTACAATGAGCAGTTCTTC. Encoded protein: CASSDSYNEQFF.

This rearrangement joins TRBV7-6 to TRBJ2-7; D may match TRBD1 or TRBD2 (5 bases each). The ends were cut back, 3 bases at V and 6 bases at J, with 12 bases in the middle. The CDR3 loop spans 13 amino acids. Germline-derived CDR1 and CDR2 are SGHVS and FNYEAQ. The CDR3 protein is CASSFGGSGEQYF. The DNA for the CDR3 is TGTGCCAGCAGCTTTGGGGGTTCTGGCGAGCAGTACTTC.

The J gene is TRBJ2-7, the V gene TRBV28, with no clear D. V shed 2 bases and J shed 3 bases, with 8 bases lying between them. This CDR3 region has 13 residues. Germline CDR1 is MDHEN and CDR2 is SYDVKM. CDR3 loop: CASSLEDLYEQYF. The DNA of the CDR3 is TGTGCCAGCAGTTTAGAAGATCTCTACGAGCAGTACTTC.